The rows below give T cell receptor beta chains drawn from one sample of a study of PD-L1 blockade in urothelial cancer. Data came from immunoSEQ multiplex PCR; TCRdb stores just in-frame clones and leaves some out. The repertoire includes tens of thousands of clones, roughly 86% of them detected once, and around 1.9% sits in the top ten. The source was PBMCs, collected around atezolizumab (anti-PD-L1) treatment. Receptors originate from a man in his fifties with urothelial cancer. The CDR3 runs from the conserved cysteine through the conserved F or W. Fields, in order: J gene, V gene, clone size, D gene, CDR3 DNA, CDR3 protein. D genes are given only for firm matches. Size values are once, few and many counts, or a class for expanded clones, and some rows have none.

>TRBJ2-1|TRBV7-7|-|-
TGTGCTAGCAGCCGAGGGGGGGGGCCGGGCAATGAGCAGTTCTTC
CASSRGGGPGNEQFF
>TRBJ2-6|TRBV19|-|-
TGTGCCAGTAGTACCCCAAGCCCGAGGGGACTTCGATCTGGGGCCAACGTCCTGACTTTC
CASSTPSPRGLRSGANVLTF
>TRBJ2-3|TRBV27|-|TRBD2
TGTGCCAGCAGTCGCACACTAGCGGGGGGCACAGATACGCAGTATTTT
CASSRTLAGGTDTQYF
>TRBJ2-1|TRBV30|once|TRBD2
TGTGCCTGGAGTGTCGGGAGGGGAGCCTCCTACAATGAGCAGTTCTTC
CAWSVGRGASYNEQFF
>TRBJ1-2|TRBV29-1|-|TRBD1
TGCAGCGTAAAGGACAGGCTCATCAACCTTAACTATGGCTACACCTTC
CSVKDRLINLNYGYTF
>TRBJ2-7|TRBV6-1|-|TRBD1
TGTGCCAGCAGTCCGTGGGGACAGGGCCCCAACGAGCAGTACTTC
CASSPWGQGPNEQYF
>TRBJ2-1|TRBV19|once|TRBD2
TGTGCCAGTAGTCCCCCCTTTGGGAGGACTAGCGGCTACAATGAGCAGTTCTTC
CASSPPFGRTSGYNEQFF
>TRBJ2-7|TRBV27|-|TRBD2
TGTGCCATCAGATCCAGCGGGAGCTCCTACGAGCAGTACTTC
CAIRSSGSSYEQYF
>TRBJ1-2|TRBV11-2|-|TRBD1
TGTGCCAGCAGCCTGGACAGGGGTAACTATGGCTACACCTTC
CASSLDRGNYGYTF
>TRBJ1-2|TRBV25-1|few|TRBD1
TGTGCCAGCAGTGCGACAGGGGTTGATTATGGCTACACCTTC
CASSATGVDYGYTF
>TRBJ2-5|TRBV7-9|-|-
TGTGCCGGCAGGGGACTCCAAGAGACCCAGTACTTC
CAGRGLQETQYF
>TRBJ1-1|TRBV30|-|-
TGTGCCTGGAGCCTGGGAGGATTGAACACTGAAGCTTTCTTT
CAWSLGGLNTEAFF
>TRBJ2-5|TRBV7-7|-|TRBD1
TGTGCTAGCAGCCCTACTACGTCGACAGGGCGTTCCCAAGAGACCCAGTACTTC
CASSPTTSTGRSQETQYF
>TRBJ2-7|TRBV5-4|-|TRBD2
TGTGCCAGCAGCTCCTTAAGCGGGAGTGGGTACGAGCAGTACTTC
CASSSLSGSGYEQYF
>TRBJ2-5|TRBV7-9|-|TRBD1
TGTGCCAGCAGCTTACTCGGGACAGGGGACCAAGAGACCCAGTACTTC
CASSLLGTGDQETQYF
>TRBJ2-1|TRBV9|few|TRBD2
TGTGCCAGCAGCGCCGGGACTAGGAGGTACAATGAGCAGTTCTTC
CASSAGTRRYNEQFF
>TRBJ2-5|TRBV7-9|-|TRBD1
TGTGCCAGCAAAACGACAGGGCCACAAGAGACCCAGTACTTC
CASKTTGPQETQYF
>TRBJ1-5|TRBV19|-|-
TGTGCCAGTAGTATACTCGGGGTGGGCCAGCCCCAGCATTTT
CASSILGVGQPQHF